The rows below give T cell receptor beta chains drawn from one sample of a study of graft-versus-host responses after intestinal transplantation. Some clones are missing from TCRdb's copy, which holds only in-frame ones; the method was immunoSEQ multiplex PCR. The sample lists some 15,000 clones, about 83% occurring once. Here the sequenced sample was ileum tissue, taken around 580 days after intestinal transplantation. These receptors came from a human patient who received an intestinal transplant, so some T cells may come from the graft donor. Each CDR3 is given without its conserved first and last residue.

len	v_gene	CDR3aa
13	TRBV7-9	ASSSRGGGDGELF
10	TRBV19	ASRDGAWPQH
15	TRBV29-1	SVGPGQVVLRNTEAF
10	TRBV5-6	ASSFGHQPQH
12	TRBV27	ASSPGSSNSPLH
13	TRBV9	ASSVTRMPTGELF
14	TRBV5-1	ASSLRDSGNTGELF
13	TRBV18	ASSPPTGLNYGYT
12	TRBV2	ASRGGGITGELF
12	TRBV2	ASSYGTENSPLH
14	TRBV6-1	ASSEPGLAGWYEQF
11	TRBV29-1	SVVSTNTGELF
10	TRBV5-6	ASSFNRGELF